The 20 T cell receptor beta chains below were found in one sample sequenced in a study of blood T cells in healthy people across ages. With a J-beta primer mix and a sample-barcoded 5' primer, a second PCR ran roughly 6 to 11 cycles. TCRdb re-derived calls from the 5' RACE reads in MiXCR, one entry per CDR3 protein. The sample records fewer than 2 million distinct CDR3 sequences, about two fifths being singletons. The sequenced sample consisted of blood. The receptors stem from a human donor in good health.

This clonotype showed up many times. The chain carries TRBV7-6 and TRBJ2-1, with D possibly matching TRBD1 (5 bases). CDR3 length equals 14 residues. Germline V gene sequence: CDR1 SGHVS, CDR2 FNYEAQ. V was clipped by 4 bases and J by 4 bases, with 11 bases between them. CDR3 DNA sequence: TGTGCCAGCAGCTCAACAAGGGGTTACAATGAGCAGTTCTTC. As protein: CASSSTRGYNEQFF.

The chain links TRBV11-3 to TRBJ2-7; TRBD2 agrees at 9 bases. The CDR3 has 16 amino acids. The germline V gene has CDR1 SGHNT and CDR2 YENEEA. The V segment lost 5 bases and the J segment 3 bases; nucleotides outside the gene matches: 11. The CDR3 protein is CASSPRGLAGHYEQYF. The DNA of the CDR3 is TGTGCCAGCAGCCCGAGAGGTCTAGCGGGGCACTACGAGCAGTACTTC. Filled out from reference TRBV11-3 and TRBJ2-7, the complete variable domain reads EAGVVQSPRYKIIEKKQPVAFWCNPISGHNTLYWYLQNLGQGPELLIRYENEEAVDDSQLPKDRFSAERLKGVDSTLKIQPAELGDSAVYLCASSPRGLAGHYEQYFGPGTRLTVT.

The chain carries TRBV5-5 and TRBJ1-2; D unresolved. Germline-derived CDR1 and CDR2 are SGHKS and YYEKEE (reference sequence). There are 13 residues in the CDR3. V gave up 1 base and J gave up 7 bases, with 11 bases separating them. The CDR3 loop reads CASSLIEASGYTF. Here the CDR3 DNA reads TGTGCCAGCAGCTTGATTGAGGCGAGTGGCTACACCTTC.

This clonotype has more than one count but fewer than ten. At one of its ends the junction is not consistent with the germline gene, which may arise from a read error. V usage is TRBV9 and J usage is TRBJ2-5; D is perhaps TRBD1 or TRBD2 (5 bases each). The CDR3 has 17 residues. Germline CDR1 and CDR2: SGDLS and YYNGEE. The CDR3 DNA reads TGTGCCAGTAGCGCCCTTAGAGCTGGGGGTCCGGGTGAGACCCAGTACTTC. It codes for CASSALRAGGPGETQYF.

This clonotype was detected only a few times. The rearrangement links TRBV6-2 or TRBV6-3 to TRBJ2-5; maybe TRBD1 (5 bases). Germline CDR1 MNHEY, CDR2 SVGEGT. The CDR3 consists of 15 residues. The V end lost 6 bases, the J end lost 3 bases, and 17 bases lay between the germline ends. CDR3 sequence reads: CASRIYGAGKETQYF. CDR3 nucleotide sequence: TGTGCCAGCAGAATCTACGGCGCAGGGAAAGAGACCCAGTACTTC.

This clonotype was observed a handful of times. V gene TRBV5-1 combines with J gene TRBJ2-7, with 11 bases identical to TRBD2. The CDR3 totals 15 residues. The V gene's germline CDR1 is SGHRS and CDR2 YFSETQ. V lost 4 bases and J lost 0; bases outside the gene matches: 3. The DNA of the CDR3 is TGCGCCAGCAGCACCGGGACTAGCGGCTCCTACGAGCAGTACTTC. The encoded protein is CASSTGTSGSYEQYF.

The rearrangement joins TRBV7-2 to TRBJ1-1, with a tentative D call TRBD1 (5 bases). The CDR3 runs 13 residues. Per the germline V gene, CDR1 is SGHTA and CDR2 is FQGNSA. With 5 bases removed from V and 3 bases from J, the gap between germline ends came to 10 bases. CDR3 nucleotides: TGTGCCAGCAGCCGTACCAGGGACACTGAAGCTTTCTTT. Translated, it gives CASSRTRDTEAFF.

This clonotype has a handful of counts. The chain carries TRBV4-2 and TRBJ2-1, with D unresolved. Germline V gene sequence: CDR1 LGHNA, CDR2 YNFKEQ. V dropped 4 bases and J dropped 6 bases, with 13 bases sitting between them. The CDR3 consists of 14 residues. The DNA for the CDR3 is TGTGCCAGCAGCCCGTTCTACGACGGCAATGAGCAGTTCTTC. Translating gives CASSPFYDGNEQFF.

V usage is TRBV29-1 and J usage is TRBJ2-7, with D perhaps matching TRBD1 or TRBD2 (5 bases each). V shed 2 bases and J shed 0 bases, with 11 bases lying between them. From germline, CDR1 is SQVTM and CDR2 ANQGSEA. This CDR3 region has 14 residues. The CDR3 reads CSVESRGDSYEQYF. The CDR3 DNA reads as TGCAGCGTTGAATCTCGGGGCGACTCCTACGAGCAGTACTTC.

The rearrangement uses TRBV7-8 and TRBJ2-1, with D maybe TRBD2 (6 bases). The CDR3 runs to 16 residues. Trimming took off 4 bases at V and 2 bases at J, with 15 bases between the two ends. The germline CDR1 and CDR2 sequences are SGHVS and FQNEAQ. In DNA, the CDR3 is TGTGCCAGCAGCTCACCCTGGAGGGATACCTACAATGAGCAGTTCTTC. Protein sequence: CASSSPWRDTYNEQFF.

The sample holds a few counts of this clonotype. The V and J genes are TRBV28 and TRBJ2-5; D gene unclear. The J call may be faulty, since TRBJ2-7 better matches the DNA end. Germline CDR1 MDHEN, CDR2 SYDVKM. CDR3 length: 14 amino acids. The CDR3 protein is CASSLPALAYEQYF. The CDR3 bases are TGTGCCAGCAGTTTACCGGCTTTAGCCTACGAGCAGTACTTC.

There are a few counts of this clonotype. This sequence joins TRBV7-2 and TRBJ1-1; possible D gene TRBD1, 5 bases. The CDR3 is 15 residues long. Germline CDR1 and CDR2: SGHTA and FQGNSA. V was trimmed by 5 bases and J by 10 bases, leaving 23 bases between them. CDR3 coding DNA: TGTGCCAGCAGCCTAAGGGAGGGAGGGACTTTTGCAGCTTTCTTT. Protein: CASSLREGGTFAAFF.

The sample holds a few counts of this clonotype. At one end the junction does not follow the germline gene, possibly because of a read error. The chain employs TRBV4-3 and TRBJ1-2; D remains unclear. Germline CDR1 is LGHNA and CDR2 is YSLEER. The CDR3 extends over 14 amino acids. The CDR3: CAGSQDNGRYGYTF. CDR3 nucleotides: TGCGCCGGCAGCCAAGATAATGGCAGATATGGCTACACCTTC.

The chain employs TRBV9 and TRBJ2-1; tentatively, D is TRBD1 or TRBD2 (5 bases each). V lost 0 bases and J lost 2, with 9 bases in between. CDR1 and CDR2 from the germline V gene are SGDLS and YYNGEE. The CDR3 covers 15 residues. CDR3 DNA: TGTGCCAGCAGCGTAGGGGGGAACACCTACAATGAGCAGTTCTTC. Amino acid sequence: CASSVGGNTYNEQFF.

This clonotype was seen more than once but under ten times. This chain links TRBV7-2 with TRBJ2-7; D is undetermined. This CDR3 is built from 12 residues. CDR1 SGHTA and CDR2 FQGNSA come from the germline V gene. Trimming stripped 2 bases from V and 5 bases from J, with 7 bases between. The CDR3 DNA sequence: TGTGCCAGCAGCTTAAGCGCTCACGAGCAGTACTTC. Translated: CASSLSAHEQYF.

This chain connects TRBV20-1 to TRBJ2-7; D gene uncertain. The length of the CDR3 is 15 residues. Germline CDR1 reads DFQATT; CDR2 reads SNEGSKA (reference sequence). V gave up 3 bases and J gave up 4 bases, with 19 bases separating them. Here the CDR3 DNA reads TGCAGTGCTAGGAGTCAGCGTTCGGCGTCATACGAGCAGTACTTC. The encoded protein is CSARSQRSASYEQYF.

The V gene is TRBV7-8, the J gene TRBJ1-2; possibly TRBD1 for D (6 bases). Germline V gene data show CDR1 as SGHVS and CDR2 as FQNEAQ. The ends were cut back, 3 bases at V and 5 bases at J, with 13 bases in the middle. This CDR3 comprises 14 residues. CDR3 loop: CASSFDHRDYGYTF. CDR3 in DNA: TGTGCCAGCAGCTTTGATCACAGGGATTATGGCTACACCTTC.

This chain links TRBV18 with TRBJ1-2; 7 nucleotides line up with TRBD1. Germline lookup yields CDR1 KGHSH and CDR2 LQKENI. The CDR3 consists of 15 residues. V shed 3 bases, J shed 4 bases, and the junction held 8 bases outside the gene matches. CDR3 DNA sequence: TGTGCCAGCTCACCTAGACAGGGAGCCTCCTATGGCTACACCTTC. Translated: CASSPRQGASYGYTF.

The chain carries TRBV29-1 and TRBJ2-6, with D possibly TRBD1 on 6 matching bases. Germline V gene sequence: CDR1 SQVTM, CDR2 ANQGSEA. Trimming took 6 bases from V and 4 from J, leaving 13 bases between them. This CDR3 is built from 14 residues. This CDR3 is CSVPTGRGANVLTF. Here the CDR3 DNA reads TGCAGCGTGCCCACAGGGAGAGGGGCCAACGTCCTGACTTTC. Drawing the rest from reference TRBV29-1 and TRBJ2-6, the complete variable domain is SAVISQKPSRDICQRGTSLTIQCQVDSQVTMMFWYRQQPGQSLTLIATANQGSEATYESGFVIDKFPISRPNLTFSTLTVSNMSPEDSSIYLCSVPTGRGANVLTFGAGSRLTVL.

The rearrangement links TRBV7-8 to TRBJ2-7; D gene unclear. Per the germline V gene, CDR1 is SGHVS and CDR2 is FQNEAQ. Trimming shortened V by 1 base and J by 4 bases, and 14 bases separated the two germline ends. This CDR3 spans 15 amino acids. CDR3 nucleotide sequence: TGTGCCAGCAGCTTAGGTTCGGGCCTCCTTTACGAGCAGTACTTC. Protein product: CASSLGSGLLYEQYF.